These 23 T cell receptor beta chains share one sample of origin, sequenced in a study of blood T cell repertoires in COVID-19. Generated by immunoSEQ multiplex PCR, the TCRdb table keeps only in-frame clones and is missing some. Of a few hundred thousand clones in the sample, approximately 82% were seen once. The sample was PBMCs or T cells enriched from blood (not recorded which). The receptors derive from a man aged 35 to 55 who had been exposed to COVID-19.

The CDR3 DNA reads as TGTGCCATCAGTGAGTCTTCGGGGAGAGATGAAAAACTGTTTTTT. Protein: CAISESSGRDEKLFF. The V and J genes are TRBV10-3 and TRBJ1-4; no definite D call. There are 15 residues in the CDR3. V lost 0 bases and J 6 bases, leaving 11 bases between the germline ends. Germline V lookup: CDR1 ENHRY, CDR2 SYGVKD.

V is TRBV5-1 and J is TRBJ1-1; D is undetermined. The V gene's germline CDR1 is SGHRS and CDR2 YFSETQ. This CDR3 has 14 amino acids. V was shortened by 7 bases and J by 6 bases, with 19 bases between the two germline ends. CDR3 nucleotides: TGCGCCAGCGGAGTTGGGCCGTCGGGAGCTGAAGCTTTCTTT. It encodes CASGVGPSGAEAFF. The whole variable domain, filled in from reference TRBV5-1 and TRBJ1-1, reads KAGVTQTPRYLIKTRGQQVTLSCSPISGHRSVSWYQQTPGQGLQFLFEYFSETQRNKGNFPGRFSGRQFSNSRSEMNVSTLELGDSALYLCASGVGPSGAEAFFGQGTRLTVV.

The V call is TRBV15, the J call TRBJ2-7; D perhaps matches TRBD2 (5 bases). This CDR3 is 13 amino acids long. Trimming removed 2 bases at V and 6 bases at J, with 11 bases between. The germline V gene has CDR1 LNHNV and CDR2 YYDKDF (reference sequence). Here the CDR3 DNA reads TGTGCCACCAGCAGACAGAGGGTCAGCGAGCAGTACTTC. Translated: CATSRQRVSEQYF.

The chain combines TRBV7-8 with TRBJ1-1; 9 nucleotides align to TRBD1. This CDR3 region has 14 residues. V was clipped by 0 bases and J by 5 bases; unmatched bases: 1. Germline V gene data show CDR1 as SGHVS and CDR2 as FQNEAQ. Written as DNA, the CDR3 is TGTGCCAGCAGCTTAGCTGGACAGGGGACTGAAGCTTTCTTT. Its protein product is CASSLAGQGTEAFF.

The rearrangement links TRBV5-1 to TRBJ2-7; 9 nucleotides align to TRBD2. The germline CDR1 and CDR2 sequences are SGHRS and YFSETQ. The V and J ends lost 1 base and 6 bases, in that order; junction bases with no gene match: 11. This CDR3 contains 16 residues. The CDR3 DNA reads TGCGCCAGCAGCTTGTTAGCGGGAGAGATTGCCCGCGAGCAGTACTTC. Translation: CASSLLAGEIAREQYF.

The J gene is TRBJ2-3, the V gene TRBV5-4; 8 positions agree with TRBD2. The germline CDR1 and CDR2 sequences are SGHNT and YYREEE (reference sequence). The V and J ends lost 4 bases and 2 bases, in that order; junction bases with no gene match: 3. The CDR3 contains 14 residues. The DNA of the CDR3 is TGTGCCAGCAGCCCGGGGGGGGTCACAGATACGCAGTATTTT. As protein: CASSPGGVTDTQYF.

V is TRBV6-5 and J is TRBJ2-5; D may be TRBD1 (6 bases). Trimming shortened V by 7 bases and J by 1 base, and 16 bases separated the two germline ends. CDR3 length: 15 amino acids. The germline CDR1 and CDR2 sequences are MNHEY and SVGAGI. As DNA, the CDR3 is TGTGCCAGCACCAGCACCAGGGGCCCCCAAGAGACCCAGTACTTC. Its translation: CASTSTRGPQETQYF.

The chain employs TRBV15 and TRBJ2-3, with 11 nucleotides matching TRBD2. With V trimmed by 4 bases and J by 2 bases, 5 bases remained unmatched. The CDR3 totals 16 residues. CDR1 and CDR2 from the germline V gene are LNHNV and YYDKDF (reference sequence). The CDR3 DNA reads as TGTGCCACCAGCATTAGACTAGCGGGAAACACAGATACGCAGTATTTT. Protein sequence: CATSIRLAGNTDTQYF.

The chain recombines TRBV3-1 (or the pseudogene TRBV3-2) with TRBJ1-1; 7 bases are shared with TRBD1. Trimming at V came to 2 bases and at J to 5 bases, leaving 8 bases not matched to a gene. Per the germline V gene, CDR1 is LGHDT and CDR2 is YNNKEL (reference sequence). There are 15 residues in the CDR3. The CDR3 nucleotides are TGTGCCAGCAGCCAACCAAGGACAGGCGGGACTGAAGCTTTCTTT. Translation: CASSQPRTGGTEAFF.

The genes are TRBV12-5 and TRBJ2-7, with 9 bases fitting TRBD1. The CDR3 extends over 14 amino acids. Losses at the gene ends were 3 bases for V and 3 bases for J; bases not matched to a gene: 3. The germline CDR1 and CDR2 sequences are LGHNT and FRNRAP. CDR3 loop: CASGLGQGNYEQYF. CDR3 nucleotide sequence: TGTGCTAGTGGTTTAGGACAGGGGAACTACGAGCAGTACTTC.

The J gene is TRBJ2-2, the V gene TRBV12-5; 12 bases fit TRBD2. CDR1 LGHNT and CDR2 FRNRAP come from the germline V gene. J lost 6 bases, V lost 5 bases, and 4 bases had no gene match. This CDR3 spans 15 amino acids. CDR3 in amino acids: CASGASGRASGELFF. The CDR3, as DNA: TGTGCTAGTGGTGCTAGCGGGAGGGCCTCCGGGGAGCTGTTTTTT.

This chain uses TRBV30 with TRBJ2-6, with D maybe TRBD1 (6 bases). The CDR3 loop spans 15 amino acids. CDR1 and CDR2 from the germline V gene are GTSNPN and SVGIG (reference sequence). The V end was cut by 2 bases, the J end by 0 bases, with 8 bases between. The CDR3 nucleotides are TGTGCCTGGAGTTGGGGGCTCTCTGGGGCCAACGTCCTGACTTTC. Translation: CAWSWGLSGANVLTF.

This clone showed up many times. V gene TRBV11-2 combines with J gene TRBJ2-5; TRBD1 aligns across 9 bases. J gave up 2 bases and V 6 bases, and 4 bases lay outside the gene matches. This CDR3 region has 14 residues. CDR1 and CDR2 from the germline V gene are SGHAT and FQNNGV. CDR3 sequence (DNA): TGTGCCAGCAGACAGGGGGCGGGACAAGAGACCCAGTACTTC. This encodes CASRQGAGQETQYF.

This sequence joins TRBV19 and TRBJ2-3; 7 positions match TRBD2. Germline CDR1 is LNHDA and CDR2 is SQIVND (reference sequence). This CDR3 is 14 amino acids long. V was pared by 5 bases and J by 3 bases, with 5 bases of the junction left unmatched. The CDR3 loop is CASSPWGGTDTQYF. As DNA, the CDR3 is TGTGCCAGTAGTCCCTGGGGGGGTACAGATACGCAGTATTTT.

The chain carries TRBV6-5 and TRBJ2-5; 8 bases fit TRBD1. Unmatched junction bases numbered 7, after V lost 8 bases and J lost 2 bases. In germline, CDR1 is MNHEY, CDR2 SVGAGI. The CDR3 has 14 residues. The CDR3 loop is CASGYQGAQETQYF. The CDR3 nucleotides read TGTGCCAGCGGATACCAGGGGGCACAAGAGACCCAGTACTTC.

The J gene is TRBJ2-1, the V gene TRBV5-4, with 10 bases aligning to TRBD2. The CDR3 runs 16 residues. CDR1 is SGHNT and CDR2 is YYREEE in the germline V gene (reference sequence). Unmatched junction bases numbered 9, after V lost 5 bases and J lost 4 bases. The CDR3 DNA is TGTGCCAGCAGGGACCGCCGAGCGGGAGGGTACAATGAGCAGTTCTTC. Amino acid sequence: CASRDRRAGGYNEQFF. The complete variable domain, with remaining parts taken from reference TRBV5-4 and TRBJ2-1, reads ETGVTQSPTHLIKTRGQQVTLRCSSQSGHNTVSWYQQALGQGPQFIFQYYREEENGRGNFPPRFSGLQFPNYSSELNVNALELDDSALYLCASRDRRAGGYNEQFFGPGTRLTVL.

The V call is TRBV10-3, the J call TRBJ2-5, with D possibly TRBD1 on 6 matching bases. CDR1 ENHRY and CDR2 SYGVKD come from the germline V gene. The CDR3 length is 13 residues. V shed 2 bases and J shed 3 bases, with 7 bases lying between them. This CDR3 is CAISERTEETQYF. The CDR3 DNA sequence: TGTGCCATCAGTGAGAGGACAGAAGAGACCCAGTACTTC.

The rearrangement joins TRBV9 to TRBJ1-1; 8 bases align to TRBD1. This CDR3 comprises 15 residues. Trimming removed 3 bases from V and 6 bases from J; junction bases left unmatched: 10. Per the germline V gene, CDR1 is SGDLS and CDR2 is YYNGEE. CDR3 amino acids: CASSAQTGASPEAFF. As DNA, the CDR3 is TGTGCCAGCAGCGCCCAGACAGGGGCGTCCCCTGAAGCTTTCTTT. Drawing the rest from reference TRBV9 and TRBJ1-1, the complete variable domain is DSGVTQTPKHLITATGQRVTLRCSPRSGDLSVYWYQQSLDQGLQFLIQYYNGEERAKGNILERFSAQQFPDLHSELNLSSLELGDSALYFCASSAQTGASPEAFFGQGTRLTVV.

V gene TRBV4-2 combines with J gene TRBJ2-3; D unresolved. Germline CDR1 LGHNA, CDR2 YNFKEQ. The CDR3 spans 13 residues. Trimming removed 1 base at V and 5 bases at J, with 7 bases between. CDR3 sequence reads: CASSQGSRDTQYF. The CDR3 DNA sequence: TGTGCCAGCAGCCAAGGGTCCAGAGATACGCAGTATTTT.

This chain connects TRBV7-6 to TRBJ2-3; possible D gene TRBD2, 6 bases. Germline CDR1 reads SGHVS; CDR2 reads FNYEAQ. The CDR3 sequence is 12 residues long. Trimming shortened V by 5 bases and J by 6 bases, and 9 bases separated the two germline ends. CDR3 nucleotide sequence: TGTGCCAGCAGCCCACGGGGGGATACGCAGTATTTT. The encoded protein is CASSPRGDTQYF.

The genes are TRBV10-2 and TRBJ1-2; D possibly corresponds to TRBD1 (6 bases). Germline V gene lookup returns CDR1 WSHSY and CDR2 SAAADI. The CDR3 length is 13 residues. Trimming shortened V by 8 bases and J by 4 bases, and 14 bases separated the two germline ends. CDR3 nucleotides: TGCGCCAGCGTTCAGGGGACGGGCTATGGCTACACCTTC. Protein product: CASVQGTGYGYTF.

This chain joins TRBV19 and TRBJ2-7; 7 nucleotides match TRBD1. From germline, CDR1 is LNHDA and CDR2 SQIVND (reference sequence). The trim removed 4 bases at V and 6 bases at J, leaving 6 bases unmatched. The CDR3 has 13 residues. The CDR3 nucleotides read TGTGCCAGTAGTAAGGGGGCGCGGACCGAGCAGTACTTC. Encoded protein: CASSKGARTEQYF.

As DNA, the CDR3 is TGTGCCAGCTCACCACCGGGCACGGGGAATGAGCAGTTCTTC. As protein: CASSPPGTGNEQFF. The chain joins TRBV18 to TRBJ2-1; D is possibly TRBD2 (5 bases). Trimming left V 0 bases short and J 7 bases short, with 10 bases between. CDR1 is KGHSH, CDR2 LQKENI, per germline. The CDR3 sequence is 14 residues long.